Listed here are 26 T cell receptor beta chains from one sample, sequenced in a study of CD8 T cells in ankylosing spondylitis. Findings and caveats of the study: Seemingly distinctive of ankylosing spondylitis blood was a TCR beta motif formed by eight highly homologous variants.

Each CDR3 protein gets one entry after TCRdb re-called the 5' RACE reads with MiXCR. The sample has 470,000 or so distinct CDR3 sequences, roughly 26% seen once; the top ten hold 0.75% to 0.9%. These receptors are not linked to any known antigen. The sample comprised blood, either unsorted or a sorted T cell fraction (not recorded which). Receptor source: a male donor with ankylosing spondylitis.

This clonotype was found a few times. The chain has TRBV24-1 and TRBJ2-3, with D possibly being TRBD1 (5 bases). Trimming removed 3 bases at V and 8 bases at J, with 11 bases between. This CDR3 has 13 residues. From germline, CDR1 is KGHDR and CDR2 SFDVKD. The CDR3 spells CATSDPSRGTQYF. CDR3 coding DNA: TGTGCCACCAGTGATCCCTCAAGGGGTACGCAGTATTTT.

The chain's CDR3 is CASSEGGLDEQYF. In nucleotides, the CDR3 is TGTGCCAGCAGCGAGGGAGGATTAGACGAGCAGTACTTC. V usage is TRBV5-6 and J usage is TRBJ2-7, with a weak D call TRBD2 (6 bases). The germline gives CDR1 SGHDT, CDR2 YYEEEE. The CDR3 loop spans 13 amino acids. The V gene lost 4 bases and the J gene lost 5 bases, with 13 bases spanning the gap. Supplemented by reference TRBV5-6 and TRBJ2-7, the full variable domain reads DAGVTQSPTHLIKTRGQQVTLRCSPKSGHDTVSWYQQALGQGPQFIFQYYEEEERQRGNFPDRFSGHQFPNYSSELNVNALLLGDSALYLCASSEGGLDEQYFGPGTRLTVT.

V usage is TRBV2 and J usage is TRBJ2-1, with TRBD2 matching 8 bases. The CDR3 is made up of 14 amino acids. CDR1 and CDR2 from the germline V gene are SNHLY and FYNNEI. With 5 bases clipped from V and 15 bases from J, the junction kept 15 bases outside the gene matches. The CDR3 loop is CASSPGLGRSGRFF. CDR3 nucleotide sequence: TGTGCCAGCAGTCCGGGACTAGGAAGGTCGGGTCGGTTCTTC.

This clonotype was picked up many times. J is TRBJ2-7 and V is TRBV7-2; maybe TRBD1 (5 bases). Between the trimmed V and J ends, which lost 2 bases and 0 bases, there was a span of 8 bases. The V gene's germline CDR1 is SGHTA and CDR2 FQGNSA. This CDR3 spans 14 amino acids. CDR3 in DNA: TGTGCCAGCAGCTTACGACAGAGCTCCTACGAGCAGTACTTC. Translation gives CASSLRQSSYEQYF.

This clonotype was seen more than once but under ten times. The CDR3 region has the DNA TGCGCCAGCAGCCCCGGACAGGGCAATGAGCAGTTCTTC. Its translation is CASSPGQGNEQFF. The chain links TRBV5-1 to TRBJ2-1, with TRBD1 matching 8 bases. The CDR3 has 13 amino acids. Germline CDR1 and CDR2: SGHRS and YFSETQ. V gave up 4 bases and J gave up 6 bases; unmatched junction bases: 3.

This clonotype has only a few counts. The DNA of the CDR3 is TGTGCCAGCAGTCATGACAGGGGGCTTTACTCCTACGAGCAGTACTTC. This gives the protein CASSHDRGLYSYEQYF. The J gene is TRBJ2-7, the V gene TRBV7-9; TRBD1 matches 10 bases. V lost 6 bases to trimming and J lost 0 bases; unmatched junction nucleotides: 8. The CDR3 sequence is 16 residues long. The germline V gene encodes CDR1 SEHNR and CDR2 FQNEAQ (reference sequence). The full variable domain, its missing parts supplied by reference TRBV7-9 and TRBJ2-7, is DTGVSQNPRHKITKRGQNVTFRCDPISEHNRLYWYRQTLGQGPEFLTYFQNEAQLEKSRLLSDRFSAERPKGSFSTLEIQRTEQGDSAMYLCASSHDRGLYSYEQYFGPGTRLTVT.

This clonotype was recorded a few times. This chain connects TRBV20-1 to TRBJ1-1, with no clear D. Trimming removed 3 bases from V and 1 base from J, with 9 bases in between. CDR1 and CDR2 (germline): DFQATT, SNEGSKA (reference sequence). The CDR3 covers 13 residues. CDR3 sequence reads: CSASGQRNTEAFF. CDR3 DNA: TGCAGTGCTAGTGGGCAGAGGAACACTGAAGCTTTCTTT.

The chain carries TRBV20-1 and TRBJ1-2, with D possibly TRBD1 on 6 matching bases. The V end lost 3 bases, the J end lost 2 bases, and 13 bases lay between the germline ends. The CDR3 totals 14 residues. Germline loops: CDR1 DFQATT, CDR2 SNEGSKA (reference sequence). This CDR3 reads CSASFGGQNYGYTF. Here the CDR3 DNA reads TGCAGTGCTAGCTTCGGGGGGCAAAACTATGGCTACACCTTC.

This clonotype was seen only a few times. J is TRBJ2-7 and V is TRBV5-1; no clear D. CDR1 is SGHRS, CDR2 YFSETQ, per germline. V dropped 0 bases and J dropped 5 bases, with 12 bases sitting between them. The CDR3 length is 14 residues. The CDR3 sequence: CASSLGLTVNEQYF. The CDR3 nucleotides read TGCGCCAGCAGCTTGGGTCTTACGGTGAACGAGCAGTACTTC.

This clonotype was seen a few times. The V call is TRBV7-9, the J call TRBJ2-1; 7 bases fit TRBD2. CDR1 is SEHNR, CDR2 FQNEAQ, per germline (reference sequence). CDR3 length: 12 residues. J gave up 6 bases and V 8 bases, and 4 bases lay outside the gene matches. This CDR3 reads CASPVAGNEQFF. The CDR3 nucleotides are TGTGCCAGCCCGGTAGCGGGCAATGAGCAGTTCTTC.

This clonotype has more than one count but fewer than ten. The chain carries TRBV7-2 and TRBJ1-6; possible D gene TRBD1, 5 bases. The V end was cut by 3 bases, the J end by 4 bases, with 13 bases between. The CDR3 is 16 residues long. From germline, CDR1 is SGHTA and CDR2 FQGNSA. The CDR3 region is CASSFGQGSYNSPLHF. CDR3 sequence (DNA): TGTGCCAGCAGCTTCGGCCAGGGAAGTTATAATTCACCCCTCCACTTT.

The chain uses TRBV10-2 and TRBJ2-3, with TRBD1 identical over 9 bases. Germline CDR1 reads WSHSY; CDR2 reads SAAADI. J was trimmed by 5 bases and V by 5 bases; bases with no gene match: 8. CDR3 length equals 15 residues. The CDR3 region has the DNA TGCGCCAGCAGTTTCCCGGGACAGGGAGTAGATACGCAGTATTTT. Amino acids: CASSFPGQGVDTQYF.

The V and J genes are TRBV10-3 and TRBJ2-7; D gene uncertain. Looked up from germline, CDR1 is ENHRY and CDR2 is SYGVKD. The CDR3 is made up of 15 amino acids. With 10 bases removed from V and 6 bases from J, the gap between germline ends came to 25 bases. For the CDR3, the DNA is TGTGCCACTCAAGAAGCGTCGTCTAGATGGGGCGAGCAGTACGTC. It codes for CATQEASSRWGEQYV.

This clonotype came up a few times. The gene calls are TRBV12-3 or TRBV12-4 and TRBJ2-1; the D is unclear. The CDR3 is 16 amino acids. The V end was cut by 5 bases, the J end by 0 bases, with 14 bases between. The CDR3 is CASSTPSARSYNEQFF. CDR3 nucleotide sequence: TGTGCCAGCAGTACCCCCTCAGCGCGCTCCTACAATGAGCAGTTCTTC.

V and J are TRBV7-2 and TRBJ2-5; either TRBD1 or TRBD2 may supply D (5 bases each). This CDR3 spans 14 amino acids. CDR1 is SGHTA and CDR2 is FQGNSA in the germline V gene. Trimming cost V 1 base and J 2 bases, with 8 bases left between them. The CDR3 reads CASSLEWGQETQYF. CDR3 DNA: TGTGCCAGCAGCTTAGAGTGGGGGCAAGAGACCCAGTACTTC.

This clonotype was observed at least ten times. V gene TRBV7-9 combines with J gene TRBJ2-3; a possible D gene is TRBD1 (6 bases). Germline CDR1 is SEHNR and CDR2 is FQNEAQ (reference sequence). V lost 6 bases and J lost 5, with 9 bases in between. The CDR3 contains 12 residues. The CDR3 sequence is CASRAQGDTQYF. The DNA of the CDR3 is TGTGCCAGCAGAGCACAGGGAGATACGCAGTATTTT.

V gene TRBV5-1 combines with J gene TRBJ2-7; TRBD2 matches 11 bases. This CDR3 contains 17 residues. Trimming cost V 3 bases and J 2 bases; bases outside gene matches: 10. CDR1 and CDR2 from the germline V gene are SGHRS and YFSETQ. The CDR3 region has the DNA TGCGCCAGCAGCTCCGGTCGACTAGCGGGAACAACCTACGAGCAGTACTTC. Its protein product is CASSSGRLAGTTYEQYF.

The J gene is TRBJ1-6, the V gene TRBV6-1; possible D gene TRBD1, 5 bases. Trimming took off 0 bases at V and 6 bases at J, with 9 bases between the two ends. The CDR3 length is 15 residues. CDR1 MNHNS and CDR2 SASEGT come from the germline V gene. In nucleotides, the CDR3 is TGTGCCAGCAGTGAAGCCTACAGGCCTAATTCACCCCTCCACTTT. It is translated as CASSEAYRPNSPLHF.

This clonotype was recorded a few times. V and J are TRBV5-1 and TRBJ2-5, with 7 bases that match TRBD2. CDR1 and CDR2 (germline): SGHRS, YFSETQ. The CDR3 covers 17 residues. V was pared by 0 bases and J by 4 bases, with 12 bases of the junction left unmatched. The DNA for the CDR3 is TGCGCCAGCAGCTTGGGTAATAGCGGGTTTAATCGAGAGACCCAGTACTTC. Translated, it gives CASSLGNSGFNRETQYF. The full variable domain, its missing parts supplied by reference TRBV5-1 and TRBJ2-5, is KAGVTQTPRYLIKTRGQQVTLSCSPISGHRSVSWYQQTPGQGLQFLFEYFSETQRNKGNFPGRFSGRQFSNSRSEMNVSTLELGDSALYLCASSLGNSGFNRETQYFGPGTRLLVL.

This chain uses TRBV5-1 with TRBJ2-3; a weak D match, TRBD1 (7 bases). Germline CDR1 is SGHRS and CDR2 is YFSETQ. The V gene lost 4 bases and the J gene lost 3 bases, with 12 bases spanning the gap. The CDR3 sequence is 14 residues long. The CDR3 loop is CASSPAGQTDTQYF. The CDR3 bases are TGCGCCAGCAGCCCTGCGGGACAGACAGATACGCAGTATTTT.

V usage is TRBV2 and J usage is TRBJ2-7, with no clear D. CDR1 SNHLY and CDR2 FYNNEI come from the germline V gene. Deletions cut 3 bases from V and 0 bases from J, with 12 bases between. The CDR3 extends over 15 amino acids. The CDR3 reads CASSDLASGSYEQYF. For the CDR3, the DNA is TGTGCCAGCAGTGATTTGGCCTCGGGCTCCTACGAGCAGTACTTC.

The chain combines TRBV2 with TRBJ2-7, with TRBD1 as a possible D gene (6 bases). The germline CDR1 and CDR2 sequences are SNHLY and FYNNEI. The CDR3 is made up of 13 amino acids. V gave up 3 bases and J gave up 3 bases, with 9 bases separating them. The chain's CDR3 is CASSDGQSYEQYV. Here the CDR3 DNA reads TGTGCCAGCAGTGACGGACAGAGCTACGAGCAGTACGTC.

The rearrangement links TRBV20-1 to TRBJ1-2; no firm D call. The CDR3 runs to 13 residues. Germline V gene data show CDR1 as DFQATT and CDR2 as SNEGSKA (reference sequence). Between the trimmed V and J ends, which lost 1 base and 2 bases, there was a span of 8 bases. The chain's CDR3 is CSARVARNYGYTF. The CDR3 coding sequence is TGCAGTGCTAGAGTGGCACGAAACTATGGCTACACCTTC.

At least ten counts were recorded for this clonotype. The chain uses TRBV6-1 and TRBJ2-1; D is undetermined. The V gene's germline CDR1 is MNHNS and CDR2 SASEGT. Between the trimmed V and J ends, which lost 2 bases and 3 bases, there was a span of 5 bases. The CDR3 runs 13 residues. The CDR3 is CASSESSYNEQFF. For the CDR3, the DNA is TGTGCCAGCAGTGAAAGCAGCTACAATGAGCAGTTCTTC.

V and J are TRBV3-1 and TRBJ2-7; 8 bases match TRBD2. CDR3 size: 16 residues. Germline V gene data show CDR1 as LGHDT and CDR2 as YNNKEL (reference sequence). V gave up 0 bases and J gave up 10 bases; unmatched junction bases: 14. The CDR3, as DNA: TGTGCCAGCAGCCAAGATTTGGTGCGGGAGGTTTTGGGACAGTACTTC. The encoded protein is CASSQDLVREVLGQYF.

The J gene is TRBJ2-1, the V gene TRBV24-1, with 12 bases aligning to TRBD1. The CDR3 contains 19 residues. The germline gives CDR1 KGHDR, CDR2 SFDVKD. The junction had 17 bases not matched to a gene; V was cut back by 8 bases and J by 4 bases. The CDR3 here is CATNTHGTGGGIGYNEQFF. The DNA of the CDR3 is TGTGCCACCAACACACACGGGACAGGGGGCGGAATAGGTTACAATGAGCAGTTCTTC.